The 18 T cell receptor beta chains below come from one sample, sequenced in a study of type 1 regulatory T cells. Antigen specificity for these receptors is unknown. TCRdb analysed the reads with MiXCR anew, one entry per CDR3 protein. The sample holds about 62,000 distinct CDR3 sequences, approximately 60% seen once. Sequenced input: cultured non-Tr1 T cells, either the whole culture or a sorted T cell fraction (not recorded which). The receptors originated from a human donor in good health.

This clonotype appeared a few times. This chain links TRBV29-1 with TRBJ2-7; TRBD1 matches at 8 bases. This CDR3 spans 14 amino acids. CDR1 is SQVTM, CDR2 ANQGSEA, per germline. J lost 1 base, V lost 6 bases, and 8 bases had no gene match. CDR3 region: CSVLRTGLSYEQYF. The CDR3 DNA sequence: TGCAGCGTCCTCAGGACAGGGCTTTCCTACGAGCAGTACTTC.

This clonotype was detected only once. V is TRBV20-1 and J is TRBJ2-1; 8 nucleotides agree with TRBD2. Germline CDR1 DFQATT, CDR2 SNEGSKA (reference sequence). J gave up 9 bases and V 2 bases, and 9 bases lay outside the gene matches. The CDR3 runs to 14 residues. In DNA form, the CDR3 reads TGCAGTGCTAGATCCAGCGGGAGATCGGGTGAGCAGTTCTTC. It is translated as CSARSSGRSGEQFF.

The chain uses TRBV2 and TRBJ2-5; D gene uncertain. The CDR3 contains 14 residues. V lost 6 bases and J lost 5, with 16 bases in between. The germline V gene encodes CDR1 SNHLY and CDR2 FYNNEI. This CDR3 is CASRVLQDKETQYF. Here the CDR3 DNA reads TGTGCCAGCAGAGTGCTACAAGATAAGGAGACCCAGTACTTC. Full variable domain (rest looked up from reference TRBV2 and TRBJ2-5): EPEVTQTPSHQVTQMGQEVILRCVPISNHLYFYWYRQILGQKVEFLVSFYNNEISEKSEIFDDQFSVERPDGSNFTLKIRSTKLEDSAMYFCASRVLQDKETQYFGPGTRLLVL.

For this clonotype: A much larger clone sits a single nucleotide away, making a read error possible. The J gene is TRBJ2-4, the V gene TRBV20-1; 7 bases are shared with TRBD2. Trimming took 5 bases from V and 0 from J; bases not matched to a gene: 13. The CDR3 is made up of 17 amino acids. Germline CDR1 is DFQATT and CDR2 is SNEGSKA (reference sequence). The DNA for the CDR3 is TGCAGTGCTCCCGGGGCTAGCGGCACTCTAGCCAAAAACATTCAGTACTTC. It codes for CSAPGASGTLAKNIQYF.

This clonotype was counted between two and nine times. The V gene is TRBV5-1, the J gene TRBJ2-1, with D hard to call. Germline V lookup: CDR1 SGHRS, CDR2 YFSETQ. The ends were cut back, 0 bases at V and 5 bases at J, with 9 bases in the middle. The CDR3 runs to 14 residues. CDR3: CASSLASKNNEQFF. The CDR3 DNA reads TGCGCCAGCAGCTTGGCCTCTAAAAACAATGAGCAGTTCTTC.

The chain combines TRBV12-3 or TRBV12-4 with TRBJ2-1; the match to TRBD1 covers 7 bases. The V and J ends lost 5 bases and 0 bases, in that order; junction bases with no gene match: 7. This CDR3 spans 16 amino acids. As DNA, the CDR3 is TGTGCCAGCAGTCCTCCGGGACAGAGCTCCTACAATGAGCAGTTCTTC. It codes for CASSPPGQSSYNEQFF.

V usage is TRBV3-1 and J usage is TRBJ1-1; D ambiguous. The CDR3 is made up of 17 amino acids. The ends were cut back, 4 bases at V and 1 base at J, with 19 bases in the middle. Germline V gene sequence: CDR1 LGHDT, CDR2 YNNKEL (reference sequence). CDR3 in amino acids: CASSPQINPGSNTEAFF. Here the CDR3 DNA reads TGTGCCAGCAGCCCCCAAATCAATCCGGGGTCGAACACTGAAGCTTTCTTT.

This chain's CDR3 is CASSSTGGGGYTF. CDR3 nucleotides: TGTGCCAGCAGTTCGACAGGGGGCGGCGGCTACACCTTC. The V call is TRBV12-3 or TRBV12-4, the J call TRBJ1-2; TRBD1 agrees at 10 bases. This CDR3 contains 13 residues. J was trimmed by 8 bases and V by 4 bases; bases with no gene match: 4.

This clonotype came up a few times. The chain is built from TRBV27 and TRBJ1-1; 9 bases fit TRBD1. V shed 7 bases, J shed 5 bases, and the junction held 5 bases outside the gene matches. The germline gives CDR1 MNHEY, CDR2 SMNVEV (reference sequence). This CDR3 has 13 amino acids. The CDR3 spells CASMDRGGTEAFF. Written as DNA, the CDR3 is TGTGCCAGCATGGACAGGGGTGGAACTGAAGCTTTCTTT.

The chain has TRBV28 and TRBJ1-1; no reliable D call. Trimming took 3 bases from V and 0 from J, leaving 17 bases between them. Germline assignment: CDR1 MDHEN and CDR2 SYDVKM. The length of the CDR3 is 17 residues. CDR3 sequence reads: CASSLGQDGIMNTEAFF. In DNA, the CDR3 is TGTGCCAGCAGTTTGGGCCAGGACGGAATCATGAACACTGAAGCTTTCTTT.

The chain joins TRBV9 to TRBJ2-1, with D perhaps TRBD2 (6 bases). CDR3 length: 15 residues. Per the germline V gene, CDR1 is SGDLS and CDR2 is YYNGEE. The V gene lost 3 bases and the J gene lost 5 bases, with 15 bases spanning the gap. The CDR3: CASSAPGTSNNEQFF. The CDR3 bases are TGTGCCAGCAGCGCCCCCGGGACTTCAAACAATGAGCAGTTCTTC.

The chain recombines TRBV11-2 with TRBJ2-6; possible D gene TRBD2, 6 bases. The length of the CDR3 is 16 residues. V was clipped by 0 bases and J by 4 bases, with 10 bases between them. CDR1 is SGHAT, CDR2 FQNNGV, per germline. Here the CDR3 reads CASSLEGGSGANVLTF. Written as DNA, the CDR3 is TGTGCCAGCAGCTTAGAAGGAGGGTCAGGGGCCAACGTCCTGACTTTC.

This clonotype appeared a single time. The chain uses TRBV2 and TRBJ2-3; 9 positions match TRBD2. V was pared by 2 bases and J by 5 bases, with 5 bases of the junction left unmatched. The germline V gene has CDR1 SNHLY and CDR2 FYNNEI. This CDR3 comprises 15 residues. CDR3 residues: CASSELAGVGDTQYF. CDR3 in DNA: TGTGCCAGCAGTGAATTAGCGGGAGTAGGAGATACGCAGTATTTT. The full variable domain, rest sourced from reference TRBV2 and TRBJ2-3, is EPEVTQTPSHQVTQMGQEVILRCVPISNHLYFYWYRQILGQKVEFLVSFYNNEISEKSEIFDDQFSVERPDGSNFTLKIRSTKLEDSAMYFCASSELAGVGDTQYFGPGTRLTVL.

V is TRBV11-2 and J is TRBJ2-1, with 10 bases matching TRBD2. The length of the CDR3 is 13 residues. The germline V gene has CDR1 SGHAT and CDR2 FQNNGV. V gave up 4 bases and J gave up 14 bases; unmatched junction bases: 8. This chain's CDR3 is CASSSQREGREFF. In DNA form, the CDR3 reads TGTGCCAGCAGCTCCCAGCGGGAGGGCCGTGAGTTCTTC.

J is TRBJ2-7 and V is TRBV20-1; 7 bases align to TRBD1. Trimming at V came to 1 base and at J to 4 bases, leaving 4 bases not matched to a gene. The germline gives CDR1 DFQATT, CDR2 SNEGSKA (reference sequence). The CDR3 length is 13 residues. The CDR3 DNA reads as TGCAGTGCTAGAGCACAGGGGTTATACGAGCAGTACTTC. Amino acid sequence: CSARAQGLYEQYF.

V gene TRBV6-5 combines with J gene TRBJ2-7; D possibly matches TRBD1 or TRBD2 (5 bases each). The CDR3 totals 11 residues. V gave up 6 bases and J gave up 7 bases, with 10 bases separating them. Germline V gene sequence: CDR1 MNHEY, CDR2 SVGAGI. The CDR3 DNA reads as TGTGCCAGCAGCTGGGGGAGAGAGCAGTACTTC. Amino acids: CASSWGREQYF.

J is TRBJ1-2 and V is TRBV10-3; D is unresolved. With 0 bases removed from V and 7 bases from J, the gap between germline ends came to 9 bases. The CDR3 contains 13 residues. The V gene's germline CDR1 is ENHRY and CDR2 SYGVKD. The chain's CDR3 is CAISESATSGYTF. Written as DNA, the CDR3 is TGTGCCATCAGTGAGTCGGCGACGAGTGGCTACACCTTC.

The gene calls are TRBV2 and TRBJ2-2; D unresolved. The length of the CDR3 is 14 residues. The germline gives CDR1 SNHLY, CDR2 FYNNEI. Trimming took off 7 bases at V and 6 bases at J, with 15 bases between the two ends. The CDR3, as DNA: TGTGCCAGCACCACATATAACCTATCCGGGGAGCTGTTTTTT. Its translation is CASTTYNLSGELFF.